Following are 27 T cell receptor beta chains from one sample sequenced in a study of T cells in Graves' hyperthyroidism and ophthalmopathy. RNA transcripts were the template for amplifying TCR beta CDR3 regions. HTBI primers were the set used in a first-round RT-PCR of the TCR CDR3. TCRdb independently ran MiXCR on the multiplex PCR reads; one entry per CDR3 protein. The data show about 610,000 distinct CDR3 sequences, with around 15% seen just once and around 4.5% held by the top ten. The material sequenced was blood. These receptors were taken from a woman in her forties with Graves' ophthalmopathy.

For the CDR3, the DNA is TGTGCCATCAGTGCGGGACAGGGAGGCAATCAGCCCCAGCATTTT. This sequence encodes CAISAGQGGNQPQHF. V is TRBV10-3 and J is TRBJ1-5; 9 positions agree with TRBD1. The CDR3 has 15 residues. CDR1 and CDR2 (germline): ENHRY, SYGVKD. The ends lost 4 bases at V and 2 bases at J; junction bases unmatched: 3.

This clonotype was counted at least ten times. The chain carries TRBV12-3 or TRBV12-4 and TRBJ2-5; the match to TRBD2 covers 13 bases. Trimming at V came to 6 bases and at J to 5 bases, leaving 3 bases not matched to a gene. This CDR3 contains 14 residues. The CDR3 sequence: CASSWTSGSETQYF. In nucleotides, the CDR3 is TGTGCCAGCAGCTGGACTAGCGGGAGTGAGACCCAGTACTTC.

This clonotype came up many times. The chain combines TRBV29-1 with TRBJ2-5; D is perhaps TRBD2 (6 bases). The germline V and J ends were trimmed by 6 bases and 10 bases, with 18 bases remaining between them. Looked up from germline, CDR1 is SQVTM and CDR2 is ANQGSEA. The CDR3 is 12 amino acids. The CDR3 is CSVEPYGSLQYF. CDR3 DNA sequence: TGCAGCGTCGAGCCATACGGGAGTCTCCAGTACTTC. Supplemented by reference TRBV29-1 and TRBJ2-5, the full variable domain reads SAVISQKPSRDICQRGTSLTIQCQVDSQVTMMFWYRQQPGQSLTLIATANQGSEATYESGFVIDKFPISRPNLTFSTLTVSNMSPEDSSIYLCSVEPYGSLQYFGPGTRLLVL.

In this sample, this clonotype turned up many times. The chain couples TRBV11-1 to TRBJ1-1, with a tentative D call TRBD1 (6 bases). Germline CDR1 reads SGHAT; CDR2 reads FQDESV (reference sequence). The CDR3 is 16 residues long. Between the trimmed V and J ends, which lost 6 bases and 0 bases, there was a span of 17 bases. The CDR3 region has the DNA TGTGCCAGCAGTTGGATGAGGGACATTATGAACACTGAAGCTTTCTTT. It yields the protein CASSWMRDIMNTEAFF.

This clonotype was seen ten or more times. The chain recombines TRBV10-2 with TRBJ2-1; the D gene is possibly TRBD2 (5 bases). The germline V and J ends were trimmed by 4 bases and 9 bases, with 13 bases remaining between them. Germline V gene data show CDR1 as WSHSY and CDR2 as SAAADI. The CDR3 contains 13 residues. CDR3 region: CASSGPVRGEQFF. CDR3 nucleotide sequence: TGCGCCAGCAGTGGCCCTGTCCGGGGTGAGCAGTTCTTC.

This clonotype has ten or more counts. The gene calls are TRBV6-1 and TRBJ1-2, with TRBD1 as a possible D gene (6 bases). CDR3 size: 14 residues. V was trimmed by 8 bases and J by 4 bases, leaving 17 bases between them. The germline V gene has CDR1 MNHNS and CDR2 SASEGT. CDR3 sequence: CASSRTANLYGYTF. The CDR3, as DNA: TGTGCCAGCTCCCGGACAGCGAACCTCTATGGCTACACCTTC.

V usage is TRBV10-3 and J usage is TRBJ1-2, with 8 bases aligning to TRBD1. The CDR3 contains 13 residues. J lost 8 bases, V lost 4 bases, and 6 bases had no gene match. Germline V gene lookup returns CDR1 ENHRY and CDR2 SYGVKD. The CDR3 DNA reads TGTGCCATCAGTGCGGACAGGGAACGCGGCTACACCTTC. The encoded protein is CAISADRERGYTF.

This clonotype was seen at least ten times. V is TRBV6-1 and J is TRBJ2-2, with unresolved D. CDR1 is MNHNS, CDR2 SASEGT, per germline. The CDR3 consists of 14 residues. The ends were cut back, 4 bases at V and 4 bases at J, with 10 bases in the middle. CDR3 bases: TGTGCCAGCAGTGGCGACATATTCACCGGGGAGCTGTTTTTT. This sequence encodes CASSGDIFTGELFF.

Many counts were recorded for this clonotype. The genes are TRBV15 and TRBJ2-2; D unclear. There are 15 residues in the CDR3. Between the trimmed V and J ends, which lost 2 bases and 5 bases, there was a span of 12 bases. Looked up from germline, CDR1 is LNHNV and CDR2 is YYDKDF (reference sequence). This CDR3 is CATSRHTMGTGELFF. Written as DNA, the CDR3 is TGTGCCACCAGCAGACACACCATGGGGACCGGGGAGCTGTTTTTT.

The CDR3 protein is CASSSLPGQATPSGANVLTF. The CDR3 DNA is TGTGCCAGCAGCTCTCTACCGGGACAGGCTACCCCCTCTGGGGCCAACGTCCTGACTTTC. The V gene is TRBV7-1, the J gene TRBJ2-6; 8 bases agree with TRBD1. TRBV7-1 is reported as an ORF; its role is uncertain. The CDR3 length is 20 residues. Trimming at V came to 3 bases and at J to 0 bases, leaving 13 bases not matched to a gene.

The sample holds many counts of this clonotype. The chain is built from TRBV19 and TRBJ1-1, with D uncertain. Germline V lookup: CDR1 LNHDA, CDR2 SQIVND (reference sequence). This CDR3 has 14 amino acids. V was shortened by 7 bases and J by 1 base, with 13 bases between the two germline ends. The CDR3: CASTRGIGNTEAFF. In nucleotides, the CDR3 is TGTGCCAGTACTCGGGGAATAGGGAACACTGAAGCTTTCTTT.

This clonotype was detected ten times or more. J is TRBJ2-7 and V is TRBV6-1, with D maybe TRBD1 (6 bases). The germline V gene has CDR1 MNHNS and CDR2 SASEGT. The CDR3 totals 15 residues. Trimming removed 1 base at V and 1 base at J, with 11 bases between. The CDR3 sequence is CASSEGRQGSYEQYF. The CDR3 coding sequence is TGTGCCAGCAGTGAAGGGAGGCAGGGGTCCTACGAGCAGTACTTC.

The chain employs TRBV20-1 and TRBJ2-2, with D maybe TRBD2 (5 bases). The CDR3 is made up of 13 amino acids. The germline V gene encodes CDR1 DFQATT and CDR2 SNEGSKA (reference sequence). V gave up 5 bases and J gave up 8 bases, with 15 bases separating them. CDR3 amino acids: CSAQDSLEGELFF. The CDR3 nucleotides are TGCAGTGCTCAGGACTCACTGGAGGGGGAGCTGTTTTTT.

In this sample, this clonotype turned up many times. The chain employs TRBV12-3 or TRBV12-4 and TRBJ2-7, with a tentative D call TRBD1 (6 bases). The CDR3 has 15 residues. Trimming cost V 3 bases and J 0 bases, with 12 bases left between them. The CDR3 reads CASSLGQGISYEQYF. The CDR3 DNA is TGTGCCAGCAGTTTGGGACAAGGGATCTCCTACGAGCAGTACTTC.

The chain combines TRBV12-3 or TRBV12-4 with TRBJ1-5; tentative D call: TRBD1 (5 bases). This CDR3 comprises 14 residues. V lost 6 bases, J lost 4 bases, and 13 bases lay in between. CDR3 sequence: CASSRQTVNQPQHF. Here the CDR3 DNA reads TGTGCCAGCAGCCGCCAGACAGTTAATCAGCCCCAGCATTTT.

In its sample, this clonotype was seen many times. V is TRBV20-1 and J is TRBJ1-5; 8 nucleotides agree with TRBD1. Trimming took 6 bases from V and 8 from J; bases not matched to a gene: 9. Germline CDR1 DFQATT, CDR2 SNEGSKA (reference sequence). The CDR3 spans 13 residues. DNA for the CDR3: TGCAGTGCAAGACAGGGGAGTGGGGAGCCCCAGCATTTT. Amino acids: CSARQGSGEPQHF.

This clonotype was seen repeatedly, ten times or more. This chain uses TRBV20-1 with TRBJ2-7; D perhaps matches TRBD1 (6 bases). CDR1 DFQATT and CDR2 SNEGSKA come from the germline V gene (reference sequence). CDR3 length: 15 residues. In DNA form, the CDR3 reads TGCAGCCGCGACACTCTGGGGGCCTCCACCTACGAGCAGTACTTC. Protein: CSRDTLGASTYEQYF.

This clonotype was detected many times. The rearrangement uses TRBV5-1 and TRBJ1-1; 7 nucleotides agree with TRBD1. V lost 5 bases, J lost 1 base, and 8 bases stayed unmatched. The CDR3 is 15 residues long. CDR1 and CDR2 (germline): SGHRS, YFSETQ. The CDR3 bases are TGCGCCAGCAGAGGGACAGTTAGGGAGAACACTGAAGCTTTCTTT. Protein product: CASRGTVRENTEAFF.

This chain joins TRBV27 and TRBJ1-1; TRBD1 matches at 7 bases. Germline V gene data show CDR1 as MNHEY and CDR2 as SMNVEV (reference sequence). Losses at the gene ends were 7 bases for V and 1 base for J; bases not matched to a gene: 12. The CDR3 has 16 amino acids. The CDR3 sequence is CASIPRQGGGNTEAFF. In nucleotides, the CDR3 is TGTGCCAGCATCCCTCGACAGGGTGGGGGGAACACTGAAGCTTTCTTT.

This clonotype occurred many times. This sequence joins TRBV12-3 or TRBV12-4 and TRBJ2-7, with 10 bases identical to TRBD2. The CDR3 extends over 13 amino acids. Losses at the gene ends were 6 bases for V and 6 bases for J; bases not matched to a gene: 5. CDR3 bases: TGTGCCAGCAGCTGGGGACTAGCGTTCGAGCAGTACTTC. Its protein product is CASSWGLAFEQYF.

This clonotype showed up many times. The chain joins TRBV20-1 to TRBJ2-4; tentatively, D is TRBD2 (6 bases). Germline V lookup: CDR1 DFQATT, CDR2 SNEGSKA (reference sequence). This CDR3 has 17 residues. The V end lost 6 bases, the J end lost 5 bases, and 26 bases lay between the germline ends. CDR3 sequence reads: CSAPGGWRAREQNIQYF. CDR3 sequence (DNA): TGCAGTGCCCCTGGGGGTTGGAGGGCCCGGGAGCAAAACATTCAGTACTTC.

This clonotype was detected ten times or more. This chain connects TRBV19 to TRBJ1-1, with 9 bases identical to TRBD1. Germline-derived CDR1 and CDR2 are LNHDA and SQIVND (reference sequence). The V gene end was trimmed by 3 bases and the J gene end by 4 bases; junction bases not matched to a gene: 3. This CDR3 has 14 amino acids. CDR3 sequence (DNA): TGTGCCAGTAGTATTACAGGGGGCATCACTGAAGCTTTCTTT. This codes for CASSITGGITEAFF.

Many counts were recorded for this clonotype. Written as DNA, the CDR3 is TGTGGGATTCAGGCGCTCGGTGGCTACACCTTC. It translates to CGIQALGGYTF. The V and J genes are TRBV6-1 and TRBJ1-2; D ambiguous. CDR1 and CDR2 from the germline V gene are MNHNS and SASEGT. The CDR3 totals 11 residues.

The sample holds many counts of this clonotype. The chain recombines TRBV6-5 with TRBJ1-5, with D hard to call. The CDR3 contains 14 residues. V was shortened by 6 bases and J by 4 bases, with 13 bases between the two germline ends. From germline, CDR1 is MNHEY and CDR2 SVGAGI. DNA of the CDR3: TGTGCCAGCAGCAGCGCGACGACGAATCAGCCCCAGCATTTT. Translation: CASSSATTNQPQHF.

In its sample, this clonotype was seen many times. V and J are TRBV28 and TRBJ1-3; D remains unclear. V lost 5 bases to trimming and J lost 1 base, with 12 bases between them. Germline loops: CDR1 MDHEN, CDR2 SYDVKM. This CDR3 is 15 amino acids long. CDR3 loop: CASSPAGDSGNTIYF. As DNA, the CDR3 is TGTGCCAGCAGTCCTGCAGGCGATTCTGGAAACACCATATATTTT.

This clonotype was observed at least ten times. The chain couples TRBV28 to TRBJ1-5; 9 bases line up with TRBD1. This CDR3 is 14 amino acids long. Germline CDR1 is MDHEN and CDR2 is SYDVKM. Losses at the gene ends were 6 bases for V and 2 bases for J; bases not matched to a gene: 2. The DNA of the CDR3 is TGTGCCAGCAGGGGACAGGGAGGCAATCAGCCCCAGCATTTT. This gives the protein CASRGQGGNQPQHF.

This clonotype was recorded many times. V is TRBV6-2 or TRBV6-3 and J is TRBJ2-5, with 8 bases identical to TRBD1. Germline V gives CDR1 MNHEY, CDR2 SVGEGT. The CDR3 runs 18 residues. With 5 bases clipped from V and 4 bases from J, the junction kept 18 bases outside the gene matches. The CDR3 nucleotides are TGTGCCAGCAGTCAACTTAGACAGCCCTCAGGGGGCCTAGAGACCCAGTACTTC. Translating gives CASSQLRQPSGGLETQYF.